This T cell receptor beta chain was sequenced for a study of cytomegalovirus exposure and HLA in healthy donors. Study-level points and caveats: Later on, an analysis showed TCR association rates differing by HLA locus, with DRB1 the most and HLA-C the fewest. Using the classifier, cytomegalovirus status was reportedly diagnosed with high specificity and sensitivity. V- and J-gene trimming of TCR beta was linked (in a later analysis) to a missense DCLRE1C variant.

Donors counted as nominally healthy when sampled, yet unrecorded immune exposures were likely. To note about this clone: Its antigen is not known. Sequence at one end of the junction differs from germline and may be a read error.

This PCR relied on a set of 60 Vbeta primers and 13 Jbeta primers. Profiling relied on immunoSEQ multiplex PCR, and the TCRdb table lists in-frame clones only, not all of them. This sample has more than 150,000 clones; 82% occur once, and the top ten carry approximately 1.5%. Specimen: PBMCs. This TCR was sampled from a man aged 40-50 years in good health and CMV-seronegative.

Here the CDR3 reads CAWSTDTPYPLF. Written as DNA, the CDR3 is TGTGCCTGGAGTACAGACACCCCGTATCCCCTATTC. The rearrangement links TRBV30 to TRBJ1-2; D is ambiguous. This CDR3 is 12 amino acids long. Looked up from germline, CDR1 is GTSNPN and CDR2 is SVGIG (reference sequence).